Following are 7 T cell receptor beta chains from one sample sequenced in a study of response to subunit inactivated influenza vaccine. TCRdb called the RT-PCR reads again in MiXCR, with one record for every CDR3 protein. Counted here are around 580,000 distinct CDR3 sequences, approximately 14% occurring once; the ten biggest clones make up more than 9.5%. Sample: PBMCs from blood, taken 12 days after vaccination. The receptors stem from a man between 50 and 59 years old who received an inactivated influenza vaccine.

V is TRBV12-5 and J is TRBJ2-7; 9 positions agree with TRBD1. The germline V gene has CDR1 LGHNT and CDR2 FRNRAP. Trimming cost V 2 bases and J 4 bases; bases outside gene matches: 21. This CDR3 comprises 20 residues. The CDR3 loop is CASGLPRDRAWTRPIYEQYF. The CDR3 nucleotides are TGTGCTAGTGGTTTGCCCCGGGACAGGGCCTGGACTAGACCGATTTACGAGCAGTACTTC.

V usage is TRBV27 and J usage is TRBJ2-5; D ambiguous. Trimming shortened V by 5 bases and J by 1 base, and 11 bases separated the two germline ends. The CDR3 length is 14 residues. Germline V gene sequence: CDR1 MNHEY, CDR2 SMNVEV (reference sequence). The CDR3 DNA is TGTGCCAGCAGTAACGGACCAATCCAAGAGACCCAGTACTTC. The encoded protein is CASSNGPIQETQYF.

In its sample, this clonotype was seen once. This chain uses TRBV6-5 with TRBJ2-7; D is undetermined. The length of the CDR3 is 15 residues. The germline V and J ends were trimmed by 0 bases and 9 bases, with 18 bases remaining between them. CDR1 is MNHEY and CDR2 is SVGAGI in the germline V gene. CDR3 DNA sequence: TGTGCCAGCAGTTACTCGATAACCGGTACGGGCGGGCAGTACTTC. It yields the protein CASSYSITGTGGQYF.

The chain combines TRBV20-1 with TRBJ2-1, with D possibly TRBD2 on 6 matching bases. Trimming took 0 bases from V and 0 from J, leaving 12 bases between them. The CDR3 length is 16 residues. Germline V gene data show CDR1 as DFQATT and CDR2 as SNEGSKA (reference sequence). The CDR3, as DNA: TGCAGTGCTAGAGAAACGGGAGTCCGCTCCTACAATGAGCAGTTCTTC. It yields the protein CSARETGVRSYNEQFF.

CDR3 nucleotide sequence: TGCAGCGTTAAGACAGGAGATACGCAGTATTTT. The encoded protein is CSVKTGDTQYF. The chain joins TRBV29-1 to TRBJ2-3, with D possibly matching TRBD1 (6 bases). This CDR3 contains 11 residues. The ends were cut back, 5 bases at V and 5 bases at J, with 8 bases in the middle. CDR1 and CDR2 from the germline V gene are SQVTM and ANQGSEA.

This clonotype was seen at least ten times. J is TRBJ2-1 and V is TRBV28; no clear D. This CDR3 comprises 18 residues. V gave up 5 bases and J gave up 4 bases, with 24 bases separating them. Looked up from germline, CDR1 is MDHEN and CDR2 is SYDVKM. The CDR3 sequence: CASSLSFGPKRKYNEQFF. In DNA, the CDR3 is TGTGCCAGCAGTCTCAGTTTCGGGCCAAAAAGAAAATACAATGAGCAGTTCTTC.

This clonotype turned up a few times. This chain uses TRBV20-1 with TRBJ1-1; D is perhaps TRBD1 (6 bases). The length of the CDR3 is 14 residues. Per germline, CDR1 DFQATT and CDR2 SNEGSKA (reference sequence). The ends were cut back, 2 bases at V and 2 bases at J, with 12 bases in the middle. In DNA, the CDR3 is TGCAGTGCTAGACGAAGAGGGGGAAACACTGAAGCTTTCTTT. Encoded protein: CSARRRGGNTEAFF.